This is a list of T cell receptor beta chains from one sample in a study of cytomegalovirus exposure and HLA in healthy donors. The method was immunoSEQ multiplex PCR; TCRdb's version includes in-frame clones alone and lacks a portion of them. The sample carries roughly 170,000 clones, approximately 80% recorded once. The sequencing sample was made of PBMCs. These receptors originate from a woman between 18 and 30 years old in good health and CMV-seronegative. Both conserved end residues are part of each CDR3.

CDR3 protein,V gene,J gene
CASSRRQGATGNTIYF,TRBV4-3,TRBJ1-3
CASSPTSGGGWPKNIQYF,TRBV11-2,TRBJ2-4
CASSLLTAYGYTF,TRBV28,TRBJ1-2
CASSRDSSYEQYF,TRBV10-1,TRBJ2-7
CASSQDPTDTQYF,TRBV4-1,TRBJ2-3
CSAVTDRTMNTEAFF,TRBV29-1,TRBJ1-1
CASSQSGPGVSNEQFF,TRBV4-1,TRBJ2-1
CASSLGRDRVDTQYF,TRBV5-4,TRBJ2-3
CASRTGDNEQYF,TRBV19,TRBJ2-7
CASSLASGQLTASYEQYF,TRBV13,TRBJ2-7
CASTPWAGGRKETQYF,TRBV2,TRBJ2-5
CASRLQGTYEQYF,TRBV28,TRBJ2-7
CASSPRTSGRASLRGEQFF,TRBV11-1,TRBJ2-1
CASSSQGYEQYF,TRBV27,TRBJ2-7
CASSQDPGQGDTQYF,TRBV4-1,TRBJ2-3
CASSPFLEGELFF,TRBV11-3,TRBJ2-2
CASSLNPGDSRTEAFF,TRBV5-1,TRBJ1-1
CASSEPPGGRAYNEQFF,TRBV28,TRBJ2-1
CASSPGQGSYNEQFF,TRBV18,TRBJ2-1
CATSRYNSPLHF,TRBV15,TRBJ1-6
CASSFSDNEQFF,TRBV5-1,TRBJ2-1